A single sample gave rise to the 5 T cell receptor beta chains below, sequenced in a study of tumor-infiltrating lymphocytes in primary liver carcinoma. Total RNA (around 510 ng) served as template for TCR beta cDNA synthesis primed by a constant-region primer. ARM-PCR, slightly modified, supplied the TCR beta libraries through three nested multiplex PCR rounds. A C-beta reverse primer was combined with TRBV1-TRBV30 forward primers in the first two PCR rounds, and each round had approximately 9 cycles. TCRdb processed the multiplex PCR reads anew with MiXCR; each CDR3 protein has one entry. This table holds 300,000 to 350,000 distinct CDR3 sequences, roughly 61% found once. Germline DNA was also extracted, while the blood RNA originated from unsorted whole blood. Sequenced input: peripheral blood. The receptors here all came from a middle-aged man with primary liver carcinoma and hepatitis B virus infection.

This clonotype was seen a handful of times. The chain recombines TRBV10-3 with TRBJ2-5; D perhaps matches TRBD2 (5 bases). V gave up 6 bases and J gave up 4 bases, with 12 bases separating them. There are 13 residues in the CDR3. Germline CDR1 and CDR2: ENHRY and SYGVKD. Written as DNA, the CDR3 is TGTGCCATCAGATTCATCGAGGGAGAGACCCAGTACTTC. Translating gives CAIRFIEGETQYF.

As regards this clonotype: A much larger clone differs from this one at a single base, so this may be a read error. The rearrangement links TRBV6-2 or TRBV6-3 to TRBJ2-1; D call uncertain. Germline V gives CDR1 MNHEY, CDR2 SVGEGT. The length of the CDR3 is 13 residues. CDR3 loop: CASSPSAYSEQFF. CDR3 in DNA: TGTGCCAGCAGTCCGTCGGCCTACAGTGAGCAGTTCTTC.

This clonotype was detected many times. The chain carries TRBV12-3 or TRBV12-4 and TRBJ2-5; D gene ambiguous. V gave up 6 bases and J gave up 1 base, with 12 bases separating them. The CDR3 has 14 amino acids. CDR3 loop: CASSFRRRQETQYF. For the CDR3, the DNA is TGTGCCAGCAGCTTCCGACGACGCCAAGAGACCCAGTACTTC.

The sample holds many counts of this clonotype. This rearrangement joins TRBV6-5 to TRBJ1-2, with D maybe TRBD1 (6 bases). CDR1 and CDR2 (germline): MNHEY, SVGAGI. Trimming removed 0 bases at V and 8 bases at J, with 16 bases between. CDR3 size: 15 residues. The CDR3 here is CASSYSGASLEGYTF. The CDR3 region has the DNA TGTGCCAGCAGTTACTCGGGGGCCAGTCTTGAGGGCTACACCTTC.

On this clonotype itself: Sequence at one end of the junction differs from germline and may be a read error. The CDR3 here is CATSGGPGASTDAQYF. CDR3 DNA: TGTGCCACCAGTGGTGGCCCCGGGGCAAGCACAGATGCGCAGTATTTT. V is TRBV24-1 and J is TRBJ2-3; possibly TRBD1 or TRBD2 for D (5 bases each). This CDR3 is 16 amino acids long. Per germline, CDR1 KGHDR and CDR2 SFDVKD.